This T cell receptor (beta chain) was found in a study of T cell responses to AZD1222 COVID-19 vaccine. Trimming shortened V by 6 bases and J by 5 bases, and 11 bases separated the two germline ends. CDR3 length: 13 amino acids. Study-wide findings and caveats: Just a handful of AZD1222 recipients tested seropositive at baseline. Sampling captured repertoires only after the peak T cell response. Clonal diversity was possibly underestimated, and the donors were mostly white British, with more females. Elevations in Spike-specific TCR breadth and depth followed administration of two AZD1222 doses.

The protocol was immunoSEQ multiplex PCR, while the TCRdb copy is restricted to in-frame clones and leaves out a portion. This table lists some 150,000 clones. In regard to this clone: The antigen remains undetermined.

The chain combines TRBV12-3 or TRBV12-4 with TRBJ2-1; a weak D match, TRBD1 (5 bases). The source material was peripheral blood. This sequence was found in an adult in good health. The CDR3 DNA sequence: TGTGCCAGCAGCACCGACAGAAACAATGAGCAGTTCTTC. Translation gives CASSTDRNNEQFF.